Given below is one T cell receptor (beta chain) in context. Its target is unknown. TCRdb's table, derived via immunoSEQ multiplex PCR, lists solely in-frame clones and lacks some. This table has around 2.5 million clones, under 95% appearing once. This entry is derived from a study of shared clonotypes between healthy human individuals. Study-level findings and limits: There were few donors, and this limited the genetic and exposure-history diversity represented.

V dropped 1 base and J dropped 5 bases, with 16 bases sitting between them. This CDR3 has 16 residues. CDR1 and CDR2 from the germline V gene are MGHRA and YSYEKL. Sequenced sample: naive CD4+ T cells from PBMCs. The subset was: CD45RA+ positively selected. The chain carries TRBV4-1 and TRBJ2-3; D may be TRBD2 (6 bases). This TCR came from a man younger than 35 in good health. Some clones in this sample may be carry-over from other donors' samples. CDR3 residues: CASSQASGVKGDTQYF. CDR3 DNA: TGCGCCAGCAGCCAAGCGTCGGGGGTTAAGGGAGATACGCAGTATTTT.